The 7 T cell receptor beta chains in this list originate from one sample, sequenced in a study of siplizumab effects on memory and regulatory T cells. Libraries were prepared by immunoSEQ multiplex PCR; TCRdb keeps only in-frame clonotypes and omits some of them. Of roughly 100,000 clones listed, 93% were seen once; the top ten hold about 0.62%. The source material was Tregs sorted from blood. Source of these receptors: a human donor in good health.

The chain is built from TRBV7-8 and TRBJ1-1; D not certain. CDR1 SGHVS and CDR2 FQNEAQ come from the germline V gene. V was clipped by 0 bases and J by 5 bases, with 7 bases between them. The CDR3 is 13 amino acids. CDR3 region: CASSLAAGTEAFF. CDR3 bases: TGTGCCAGCAGCTTAGCGGCGGGGACTGAAGCTTTCTTT.

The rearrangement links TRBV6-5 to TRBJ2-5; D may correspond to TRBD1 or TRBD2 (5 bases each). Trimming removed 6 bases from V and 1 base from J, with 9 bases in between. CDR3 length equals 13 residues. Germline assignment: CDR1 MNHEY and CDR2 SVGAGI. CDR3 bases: TGTGCCAGCAGCCCGGGGCTCCAAGAGACCCAGTACTTC. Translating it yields CASSPGLQETQYF.

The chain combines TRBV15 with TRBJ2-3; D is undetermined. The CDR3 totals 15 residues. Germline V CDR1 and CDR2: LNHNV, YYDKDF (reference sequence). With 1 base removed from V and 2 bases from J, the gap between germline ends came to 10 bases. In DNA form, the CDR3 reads TGTGCCACCAGCAGAGGGTTAGAGACCACAGATACGCAGTATTTT. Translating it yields CATSRGLETTDTQYF.

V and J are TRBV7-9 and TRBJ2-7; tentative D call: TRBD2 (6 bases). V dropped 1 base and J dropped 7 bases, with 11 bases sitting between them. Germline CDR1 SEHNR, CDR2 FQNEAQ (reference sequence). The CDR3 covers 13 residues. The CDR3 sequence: CASSLVPRGEQYF. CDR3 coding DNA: TGTGCCAGCAGCTTAGTCCCGCGGGGAGAGCAGTACTTC.

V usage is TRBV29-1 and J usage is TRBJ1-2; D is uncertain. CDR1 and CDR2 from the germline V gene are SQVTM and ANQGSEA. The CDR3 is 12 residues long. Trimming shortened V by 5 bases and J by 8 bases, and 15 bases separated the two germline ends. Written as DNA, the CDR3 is TGCAGCGTTATGGGCAGCCTATCCGGCTACACCTTC. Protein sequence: CSVMGSLSGYTF.

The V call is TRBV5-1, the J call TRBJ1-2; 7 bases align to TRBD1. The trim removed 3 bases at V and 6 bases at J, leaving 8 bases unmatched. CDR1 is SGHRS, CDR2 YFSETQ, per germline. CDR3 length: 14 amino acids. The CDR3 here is CASSWAGQVNGYTF. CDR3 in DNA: TGCGCCAGCAGCTGGGCCGGACAGGTGAATGGCTACACCTTC.

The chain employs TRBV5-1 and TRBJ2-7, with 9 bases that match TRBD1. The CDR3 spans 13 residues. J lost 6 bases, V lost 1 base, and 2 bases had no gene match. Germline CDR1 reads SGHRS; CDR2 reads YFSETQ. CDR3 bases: TGCGCCAGCAGCTTGACAGGGGGCCGCGAGCAGTACTTC. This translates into CASSLTGGREQYF.